A selection of T cell receptor beta chains follows, all from one sample in a study of regulatory T cells in long-lasting Graves disease. TCRdb passed the multiplex PCR reads through MiXCR, listing each CDR3 protein once. The table shows roughly 700,000 distinct CDR3 sequences, with around 30% occurring only once. Specimen: peripheral blood mononuclear cells (PBMCs), collected when the disease was refractory, from a patient treated with antithyroid drugs. Source of these receptors: a female donor with Graves disease. Both conserved end residues are part of each CDR3. Fields, in order: clone size, V gene, D gene, J gene, CDR3 DNA, CDR3 protein. D genes are given only for firm matches. Clone size appears in some rows only: once, few, many, or a class for an expanded clone.

-	TRBV13	-	TRBJ1-2	TGTGCCAGCAGCACGGGGACGTCCAACTATGGCTACACCTTC	CASSTGTSNYGYTF
few	TRBV20-1	-	TRBJ2-7	TGCAGTGGACTAGTGAGCTACGAGCAGTACTTC	CSGLVSYEQYF
-	TRBV6-1	-	TRBJ1-5	TGTGCCAGCACCCCCTCAATTGATCAGCCCCAGCATTTT	CASTPSIDQPQHF
-	TRBV12-3/TRBV12-4	-	TRBJ2-2	TGTGCCAGCAGTTTGAAGCCTTCCGGGGAGCTGTTTTTT	CASSLKPSGELFF
-	TRBV20-1	-	TRBJ2-7	TGCAGTGCTAGAGGTCGTTATCTTGACGAGCAGTACTTC	CSARGRYLDEQYF
-	TRBV6-2/TRBV6-3	TRBD1	TRBJ1-4	TGTGGCAGCAGTGGCAGATCAGGGGGCGATGAAAAACTGTTTTTT	CGSSGRSGGDEKLFF
-	TRBV6-2/TRBV6-3	-	TRBJ2-7	TGTGCCAGCAGTCGCGCCGCTCCTCGCGAGCAGTACTTC	CASSRAAPREQYF
-	TRBV20-1	TRBD2	TRBJ2-4	TGCAGTGGTGCGGGGGGGGATATAAAAAACATTCAGTACTTC	CSGAGGDIKNIQYF
many	TRBV6-5	-	TRBJ1-1	TGTGCCAGCAGTTCGACGATGGGCGAAGCTTTCTTT	CASSSTMGEAFF
-	TRBV20-1	-	TRBJ1-2	TGCAGTGCTAGAGATCCGGCCAGGGTCTATGGCTACACCTTC	CSARDPARVYGYTF
-	TRBV20-1	TRBD2	TRBJ2-5	TGCAGTGCCCGCAGACTAGCGGGAGGGCAAGAGACCCAGTACTTC	CSARRLAGGQETQYF
-	TRBV28	-	TRBJ2-2	TGTGCCAGCAGTCCGGCCGGGGGTGGTGGCACCGGGGAGCTGTTTTTT	CASSPAGGGGTGELFF
many	TRBV28	-	TRBJ1-2	TGTGCCAGCAGTGGTGCCCTGATCTATGGCTACACCTTC	CASSGALIYGYTF
few	TRBV14	-	TRBJ2-7	TGTGCCAGCAGCCAATCTAGCGTAAACTACGAGCAGTACTTC	CASSQSSVNYEQYF
few	TRBV6-1	-	TRBJ1-1	TGTGCCAGCAGTGAAGCCAGACTAATGAACACTGAAGCTTTCTTT	CASSEARLMNTEAFF
many	TRBV2	TRBD2	TRBJ2-5	TGTGCCAGCAGTGAGTTTAGCGGGGCCTCAGTGGCCCAGTACTTC	CASSEFSGASVAQYF
-	TRBV11-2	-	TRBJ1-2	TGTGCCGGCAGCTTAGACCTAACGGGGTTAGATGGCTACACCTTC	CAGSLDLTGLDGYTF
-	TRBV25-1	-	TRBJ2-1	TGTGCCAGCAGTGAACCAGGGAAATACAATGAGCAGTTCTTC	CASSEPGKYNEQFF
-	TRBV6-1	TRBD1	TRBJ1-5	TGTGCCAGCAGGGGACAGGGGGCTTGGCAGCCCCAGCATTTT	CASRGQGAWQPQHF
-	TRBV20-1	-	TRBJ1-1	TGCAGTGCTAGATTCCAGCCCGAAGCTTTCTTT	CSARFQPEAFF
-	TRBV7-2	TRBD1	TRBJ1-2	TGTGCCAGCAGCTCAGCTTCGGCGGACAGGGCCTCTGGCTACACCTTC	CASSSASADRASGYTF
-	TRBV10-3	TRBD2	TRBJ2-7	TGTGCCATCAGCCCGGGACTAGCCTCCTACGAGCAGTACTTC	CAISPGLASYEQYF
-	TRBV10-2	-	TRBJ1-2	TGCGCCAGCAGTGAGTACAGGTCCCATGGCTACACCTTC	CASSEYRSHGYTF
few	TRBV6-1	-	TRBJ1-1	TGTGCCAGCAACGCATGGGGGGGCACTGAAGCTTTCTTT	CASNAWGGTEAFF
once	TRBV19	-	TRBJ2-5	TGTGCCAGTAGTATGGACCAAGAGGCCCAGTACTTC	CASSMDQEAQYF
few	TRBV20-1	TRBD2	TRBJ2-7	TGCAGTGCTAGAGATCTAGCGGGAGATTCCTACGAGCAGTACTTC	CSARDLAGDSYEQYF
few	TRBV6-1	-	TRBJ2-7	TGTGCCAGCAGGCCGATTTCAACGGGGGCCTACGAGCAGTACTTC	CASRPISTGAYEQYF
-	TRBV28	-	TRBJ1-3	TGTGCCAGCAGACCGACCGACCCTGGAAACACCATATATTTT	CASRPTDPGNTIYF
-	TRBV11-1	-	TRBJ2-1	TGTGCCAGCAGCTCCGCCGGCGCACGCTCCTACAATGAGCAGTTCTTC	CASSSAGARSYNEQFF
many	TRBV7-9	-	TRBJ1-5	TGTGCCAGCAGCTTAGTACTTGGGCCGGAGCAGCCCCAGCATTTT	CASSLVLGPEQPQHF
once	TRBV20-1	-	TRBJ2-1	TGCAGTGCTAGAGAGGGTTGGGGGTGGCAGTTCTTC	CSAREGWGWQFF
-	TRBV29-1	-	TRBJ2-7	TGCAGCGTTGAAATCGATTCTTCCTACGAGCAGTACTTC	CSVEIDSSYEQYF
-	TRBV5-1	-	TRBJ1-1	TGCGCCAGCAGCAGAACAGGGAGTGATGAAGCTTTCTTT	CASSRTGSDEAFF
-	TRBV7-2	TRBD2	TRBJ2-7	TGTGCCAGCAGCTTAGGGGTCCTGGCGGGAGAACGGCAGTACTTC	CASSLGVLAGERQYF
few	TRBV15	TRBD2	TRBJ2-5	TGTGCCACCAGCAACCAAGCGGGAGGGCCAGAGACCCAGTACTTC	CATSNQAGGPETQYF
few	TRBV20-1	-	TRBJ1-6	TGCAGTGCACTATACGGACGTGCGAGGAATTCACCCCTCCACTTT	CSALYGRARNSPLHF